The rows below give T cell receptor beta chains drawn from one sample of a study of cytomegalovirus exposure and HLA in healthy donors. TCRdb keeps only in-frame clones here, not all; method: immunoSEQ multiplex PCR. The sample yields roughly 180,000 clones, about 68% seen once. Sample: PBMCs. These TCRs come from a female donor in good health and CMV-seronegative. Each CDR3 is given with its conserved first and last residue. D genes are given only for firm matches. Size tells how often a clone was seen (once, few, many) or the class of an expanded clone, and some rows leave it out.

v_call,j_call,clone_size,d_call,cdr3_nt,cdr3_aa
TRBV11-2,TRBJ2-3,NA,TRBD1,TGTGCCAGCAGCTTAGGATCTTGGGGCCTGACAGGGGTGCCAGATACGCAGTATTTT,CASSLGSWGLTGVPDTQYF
TRBV29-1,TRBJ1-1,NA,NA,TGCAGCGCGGGGGGACTTAACACTGAAGCTTTCTTT,CSAGGLNTEAFF
TRBV5-4,TRBJ1-2,NA,TRBD1,TGTGCCAGCAGCCGGACAGGGGGCGCCGGTGGCTACACCTTC,CASSRTGGAGGYTF
TRBV19,TRBJ2-1,NA,TRBD1,TGTGCCAGTAGTCCCCGGACAGGGAAGGGGACAATTGGGCAGTTCTTC,CASSPRTGKGTIGQFF
TRBV7-2,TRBJ2-1,NA,TRBD2,TGTGCCAGCAGTTATTCCTCGCGGGGGAGAAATGAGCAGTTCTTC,CASSYSSRGRNEQFF
TRBV5-1,TRBJ1-3,NA,NA,TGCGCCAGCAGCTTGGGGGGGCCCCCCTCTGGAAACACCATATATTTT,CASSLGGPPSGNTIYF
TRBV27,TRBJ1-6,NA,TRBD1,TGTGCCAGCAAACCGGGACAGGGTATATCCTTGAATTCACCCCTCCACTTT,CASKPGQGISLNSPLHF
TRBV5-5,TRBJ1-1,NA,NA,TGTGCCAGCAGCTTGGATCCGGGGGTCAACACTGAAGCTTTCTTT,CASSLDPGVNTEAFF
TRBV27,TRBJ2-1,NA,TRBD1,TGTGCCAGCAGTTTAGATCCCCGGACAGGGGTACATGAGCAGTTCTTC,CASSLDPRTGVHEQFF
TRBV29-1,TRBJ1-1,NA,TRBD1,TGCAGCGCTCCGACAGGGGAGAGGGCTGAAGCTTTCTTT,CSAPTGERAEAFF
TRBV4-2,TRBJ2-3,once,TRBD2,TGTGCCAGCAGCCCCCCACTAGCGGGCCGGGATACGCAGTATTTT,CASSPPLAGRDTQYF
TRBV11-3,TRBJ2-3,NA,TRBD2,TGTGCCAGCAGCTTGTCTAGCGGGGGGCCGACAGATACGCAGTATTTT,CASSLSSGGPTDTQYF
TRBV6-1,TRBJ2-4,NA,TRBD1,TGTGCCACCACAGGGGCAAGCCACATTCAGTACTTC,CATTGASHIQYF
TRBV7-3,TRBJ2-6,NA,TRBD2,TGTGCCAGCCGGGGGAAGCGGGGGGACCAATCTGGGGCCAACGTCCTGACTTTC,CASRGKRGDQSGANVLTF
TRBV27,TRBJ2-7,NA,TRBD2,TGTGCCAGCAGTACCCGGGTGACTAGCGGGAGCTCCTACGAGCAGTACTTC,CASSTRVTSGSSYEQYF
TRBV14,TRBJ1-1,NA,TRBD1,TGTGCCAGCAGCCGCCCCGGACAGGGCTTGAACACTGAAGCTTTCTTT,CASSRPGQGLNTEAFF
TRBV6-6,TRBJ2-1,NA,TRBD1,TGTGCCAGCACGCCGGGACAGCTCTACAATGAGCAGTTCTTC,CASTPGQLYNEQFF
TRBV11-2,TRBJ2-3,few,TRBD2,TGTGCCAGCAGCTTAACTAGCGGGGGGGCAGATACGCAGTATTTT,CASSLTSGGADTQYF
TRBV5-5,TRBJ1-1,NA,TRBD1,TGTGCCAGCACCCAGGACAGGGGTTGGACTGAAGCTTTCTTT,CASTQDRGWTEAFF